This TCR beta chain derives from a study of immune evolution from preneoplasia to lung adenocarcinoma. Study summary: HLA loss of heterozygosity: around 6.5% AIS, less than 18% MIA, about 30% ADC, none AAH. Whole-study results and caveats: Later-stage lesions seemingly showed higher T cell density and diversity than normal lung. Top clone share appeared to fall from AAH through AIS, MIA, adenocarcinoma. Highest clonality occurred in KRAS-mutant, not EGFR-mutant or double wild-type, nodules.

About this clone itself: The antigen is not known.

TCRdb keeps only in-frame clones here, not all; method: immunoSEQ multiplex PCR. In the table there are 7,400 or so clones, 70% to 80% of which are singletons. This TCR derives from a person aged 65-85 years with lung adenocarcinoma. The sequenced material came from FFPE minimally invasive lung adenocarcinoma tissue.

The CDR3 sequence is CASSLIGTEAFF. DNA for the CDR3: TGTGCCAGCAGCTTAATTGGGACTGAAGCTTTCTTT. The chain recombines TRBV7-9 with TRBJ1-1; no reliable D call. The CDR3 is 12 amino acids. Per germline, CDR1 SEHNR and CDR2 FQNEAQ (reference sequence). V shed 2 bases and J shed 5 bases, with 6 bases lying between them.